This T cell receptor (beta chain) was sequenced for a study of cytomegalovirus exposure and HLA in healthy donors. Study-level information: Unique TCR beta sequences numbering fewer than 130 million came from 150 million to 200 million T cells in an earlier analysis. Most donors, 70% to 85% of a few hundred genotyped, fell in the Caucasian-associated ancestry cluster.

This clone occurred a few times. The CDR3 is 14 residues long. The ends were cut back, 0 bases at V and 8 bases at J, with 13 bases in the middle. The germline V gene has CDR1 KGHSH and CDR2 LQKENI. PCR was performed using 60 Vbeta and 13 Jbeta primers. Only in-frame clones appear in the TCRdb table, and some are missing; sequencing was by immunoSEQ multiplex PCR. The table shows 200,000 or so clones, with approximately 82% occurring only once. This TCR came from a male donor in good health and CMV-seronegative. The J gene is TRBJ1-2, the V gene TRBV18; D unresolved. The sample comprised PBMCs. Here the CDR3 reads CASSPPAGMKGYTF. The DNA of the CDR3 is TGTGCCAGCTCACCACCGGCGGGAATGAAGGGCTACACCTTC.